This is a list of T cell receptor beta chains from one sample in a study of T cell responses to AZD1222 COVID-19 vaccine. The data were produced by immunoSEQ multiplex PCR, yet TCRdb's version contains in-frame clones alone and is incomplete. The sample records roughly 150,000 clones, 93% being singletons. This specimen was peripheral blood, taken on day 0 of AZD1222 vaccination. These receptors all stem from an adult in good health. CDR3s include the opening cysteine and the closing phenylalanine or tryptophan. D genes are given only for firm matches. Clone size is given for some rows only: seen once, a few or many times, or a class if the clone is expanded.

j_call: TRBJ1-1
d_call: NA
v_call: TRBV5-1
clone_size: NA
cdr3_nt: TGCGCCAGCAGCTTTCGCCCGGCGGGGAACACTGAAGCTTTCTTT
cdr3_aa: CASSFRPAGNTEAFF

j_call: TRBJ1-5
d_call: NA
v_call: TRBV25-1
clone_size: NA
cdr3_nt: TGTGCCAGCCCGGGCGGCAATCAGCCCCAGCATTTT
cdr3_aa: CASPGGNQPQHF

j_call: TRBJ2-2
d_call: TRBD1
v_call: TRBV15
clone_size: NA
cdr3_nt: TGTGCCACCAGCAGAGAACAGGGGGCGGTCACCGGGGAGCTGTTTTTT
cdr3_aa: CATSREQGAVTGELFF

j_call: TRBJ2-2
d_call: NA
v_call: TRBV12-3/TRBV12-4
clone_size: NA
cdr3_nt: TGTGCCAGCAAAACTTCCCCCGGGGAGCTGTTTTTT
cdr3_aa: CASKTSPGELFF

j_call: TRBJ1-5
d_call: NA
v_call: TRBV19
clone_size: NA
cdr3_nt: TGTGCCAGTAGTATCTCGCGATATGGGAATCAGCCCCAGCATTTT
cdr3_aa: CASSISRYGNQPQHF

j_call: TRBJ1-4
d_call: NA
v_call: TRBV19
clone_size: NA
cdr3_nt: TGTGCCAGTAGTTCCCCACGACAGGCAACTAATGAAAAACTGTTTTTT
cdr3_aa: CASSSPRQATNEKLFF

j_call: TRBJ2-5
d_call: NA
v_call: TRBV5-1
clone_size: NA
cdr3_nt: TGCGCCAGCAGCCATGGGGGTCAAGAGACCCAGTACTTC
cdr3_aa: CASSHGGQETQYF

j_call: TRBJ2-7
d_call: NA
v_call: TRBV3-1/TRBV3-2
clone_size: once
cdr3_nt: TGTGCCAGCAGCCAAGCTTGGGCAGTCTCCTACGAGCAGTACTTC
cdr3_aa: CASSQAWAVSYEQYF

j_call: TRBJ1-2
d_call: NA
v_call: TRBV9
clone_size: NA
cdr3_nt: TGTGCCAGCAGCGTAAAAGGCGAGGGCCAGGGAAACTATGGCTACACCTTC
cdr3_aa: CASSVKGEGQGNYGYTF

j_call: TRBJ2-3
d_call: TRBD2
v_call: TRBV19
clone_size: NA
cdr3_nt: TGTGCCAGTAGTGAATCTAGCGGGACCACAGATACGCAGTATTTT
cdr3_aa: CASSESSGTTDTQYF

j_call: TRBJ1-4
d_call: TRBD1
v_call: TRBV4-2
clone_size: NA
cdr3_nt: TGTGCCAGCAGCGGACAGACAGGGAGTGGGGAAAAACTGTTTTTT
cdr3_aa: CASSGQTGSGEKLFF